This TCR beta chain was sequenced during a study of blood T cell repertoires in COVID-19. Per germline, CDR1 SGHDT and CDR2 YYEEEE. The CDR3 is 15 amino acids. The V gene end was trimmed by 6 bases and the J gene end by 8 bases; junction bases not matched to a gene: 11. Repertoires were generated with immunoSEQ multiplex PCR, while TCRdb's copy carries only in-frame clones and drops some. In the table there are approximately 300,000 clones, around four fifths of which are singletons. Sample: peripheral blood. V is TRBV5-6 and J is TRBJ2-1; 10 nucleotides align to TRBD2. The origin of this receptor is a woman between 50 and 59 years old with acute or convalescent COVID-19. The CDR3 DNA reads TGTGCCAGCAAGATCCTAGCGGGGGACCCCGATGAGCAGTTCTTC. Encoded protein: CASKILAGDPDEQFF.